The 21 T cell receptor beta chains below come from one sample, sequenced in a study of blood T cell repertoires in COVID-19. The protocol was immunoSEQ multiplex PCR, while the TCRdb copy is restricted to in-frame clones and leaves out a portion. The top ten hold approximately 9.8% of the sample, which has about 310,000 clones, 89% seen once. The sequenced material came from PBMCs or T cells enriched from blood (not recorded which). These receptors were taken from a woman aged 40 to 55 who had recovered from COVID-19.

This chain connects TRBV25-1 to TRBJ1-2, with 11 bases identical to TRBD1. V shed 6 bases and J 3 bases; nucleotides not matched to a gene: 9. The CDR3 is made up of 16 amino acids. The germline V gene encodes CDR1 MGHDK and CDR2 SYGVNS. The CDR3 loop is CASRRTGGVADYGYTF. DNA of the CDR3: TGTGCCAGCAGGCGGACAGGGGGCGTTGCGGACTATGGCTACACCTTC.

The chain links TRBV5-1 to TRBJ1-1; the match to TRBD1 covers 10 bases. CDR1 and CDR2 (germline): SGHRS, YFSETQ. The CDR3 is 14 residues long. The J segment lost 10 bases and the V segment lost 0 bases, leaving 6 bases of the junction unmatched. In nucleotides, the CDR3 is TGCGCCAGCAGCTTGGGACAGGGGGCTTACGTAGCTTTCTTT. Translation: CASSLGQGAYVAFF.

This chain uses TRBV5-1 with TRBJ2-7, with D possibly TRBD2 on 7 matching bases. Between the trimmed V and J ends, which lost 3 bases and 3 bases, there was a span of 13 bases. CDR1 is SGHRS, CDR2 YFSETQ, per germline. The CDR3 consists of 14 residues. CDR3 protein: CASSWAGASYEQYF. The CDR3 DNA reads as TGCGCCAGCAGCTGGGCGGGGGCCAGCTACGAGCAGTACTTC.

This chain links TRBV30 with TRBJ2-3; D is possibly TRBD1 (6 bases). Trimming cost V 2 bases and J 7 bases, with 19 bases left between them. Germline V CDR1 and CDR2: GTSNPN, SVGIG (reference sequence). This CDR3 is 15 amino acids long. CDR3 region: CAWSLGHKPTNTQYF. The CDR3 nucleotides are TGTGCCTGGAGTTTGGGACATAAACCCACGAATACGCAGTATTTT.

The V gene is TRBV7-2, the J gene TRBJ1-2, with a weak D call TRBD1 (5 bases). In germline, CDR1 is SGHTA, CDR2 FQGNSA. Trimming took 1 base from V and 3 from J, leaving 12 bases between them. The CDR3 runs 15 residues. CDR3 residues: CASSLVRAGDYGYTF. CDR3 nucleotides: TGTGCCAGCAGCTTAGTTCGGGCGGGGGACTATGGCTACACCTTC.

This chain links TRBV5-8 with TRBJ1-2; a weak D match, TRBD1 (5 bases). The germline V gene encodes CDR1 SGHTS and CDR2 YDEGEE. The CDR3 spans 13 residues. V lost 0 bases, J lost 4 bases, and 7 bases lay in between. CDR3 coding DNA: TGTGCCAGCAGCTTGGTAGGGGCCTATGGCTACACCTTC. Residues: CASSLVGAYGYTF.

V usage is TRBV24-1 and J usage is TRBJ2-5, with 7 nucleotides matching TRBD1. The CDR3 runs 11 residues. The J segment lost 5 bases and the V segment lost 8 bases, leaving 1 base of the junction unmatched. Germline V gene data show CDR1 as KGHDR and CDR2 as SFDVKD. The CDR3 sequence is CATKGAETQYF. The CDR3 bases are TGTGCCACCAAGGGGGCTGAGACCCAGTACTTC.

The rearrangement uses TRBV28 and TRBJ1-1; D is perhaps TRBD1 (6 bases). From germline, CDR1 is MDHEN and CDR2 SYDVKM. Trimming shortened V by 6 bases and J by 3 bases, and 20 bases separated the two germline ends. The CDR3 consists of 16 residues. This CDR3 reads CASSLFTGRGDTEAFF. CDR3 DNA: TGTGCCAGCAGCCTATTTACAGGGAGGGGGGACACTGAAGCTTTCTTT.

In this sample, this clone turned up a few times. The J gene is TRBJ2-3, the V gene TRBV11-2; 10 nucleotides agree with TRBD2. The germline V gene has CDR1 SGHAT and CDR2 FQNNGV. With 3 bases clipped from V and 7 bases from J, the junction kept 4 bases outside the gene matches. This CDR3 has 14 amino acids. The CDR3 sequence is CASSFSSGSYTQYF. In nucleotides, the CDR3 is TGTGCCAGCAGCTTTTCTAGCGGGAGCTATACGCAGTATTTT.

The chain combines TRBV2 with TRBJ1-2; D unclear. The CDR3 consists of 14 residues. Per the germline V gene, CDR1 is SNHLY and CDR2 is FYNNEI. Deletions cut 5 bases from V and 6 bases from J, with 16 bases between. The CDR3 protein is CASSLSAGVDGYTF. Here the CDR3 DNA reads TGTGCCAGCAGTCTGAGCGCGGGAGTCGATGGCTACACCTTC. The full variable domain, in which reference TRBV2 and TRBJ1-2 provide the parts outside the CDR3, is EPEVTQTPSHQVTQMGQEVILRCVPISNHLYFYWYRQILGQKVEFLVSFYNNEISEKSEIFDDQFSVERPDGSNFTLKIRSTKLEDSAMYFCASSLSAGVDGYTFGSGTRLTVV.

The CDR3 loop is CATSDSPGGRGYTF. DNA for the CDR3: TGTGCCACCAGTGATTCCCCCGGGGGGAGAGGCTACACCTTC. The chain recombines TRBV24-1 with TRBJ1-2; D may be TRBD1 (5 bases). The CDR3 extends over 14 amino acids. V was clipped by 2 bases and J by 8 bases, with 14 bases between them. The germline CDR1 and CDR2 sequences are KGHDR and SFDVKD.

The chain employs TRBV11-3 and TRBJ2-7; D not resolved. The germline gives CDR1 SGHNT, CDR2 YENEEA. The length of the CDR3 is 12 residues. Trimming pared 0 bases from V and 7 bases from J, leaving 7 bases between. The CDR3 sequence is CASSLDPGEQYF. CDR3 in DNA: TGTGCCAGCAGCTTAGATCCAGGAGAGCAGTACTTC.

V usage is TRBV5-5 and J usage is TRBJ2-7; unclear D gene. V shed 4 bases and J shed 3 bases, with 5 bases lying between them. Germline V gene data show CDR1 as SGHKS and CDR2 as YYEKEE (reference sequence). The CDR3 has 11 amino acids. In nucleotides, the CDR3 is TGTGCCAGCAGCGTAAACTACGAGCAGTACTTC. Translation: CASSVNYEQYF.

This clone has just one count. This sequence joins TRBV11-2 and TRBJ1-5, with 9 nucleotides matching TRBD1. The germline V gene encodes CDR1 SGHAT and CDR2 FQNNGV. This CDR3 is built from 15 residues. Losses at the gene ends were 5 bases for V and 6 bases for J; bases not matched to a gene: 8. CDR3 amino acids: CASSPGQGIGQPQHF. CDR3 DNA: TGTGCCAGCAGCCCAGGACAGGGGATCGGTCAGCCCCAGCATTTT. Complete variable domain (other parts from reference TRBV11-2 and TRBJ1-5): EAGVAQSPRYKIIEKRQSVAFWCNPISGHATLYWYQQILGQGPKLLIQFQNNGVVDDSQLPKDRFSAERLKGVDSTLKIQPAKLEDSAVYLCASSPGQGIGQPQHFGDGTRLSIL.

The CDR3 sequence: CASSLDRVGYTF. Here the CDR3 DNA reads TGTGCCAGCAGCTTAGACAGGGTCGGCTACACCTTC. The chain uses TRBV5-4 and TRBJ1-2; 7 nucleotides align to TRBD1. The CDR3 sequence is 12 residues long. Germline V gene sequence: CDR1 SGHNT, CDR2 YYREEE (reference sequence). J lost 8 bases, V lost 2 bases, and 3 bases had no gene match.

This clone showed up just once. The chain carries TRBV2 and TRBJ1-4, with TRBD1 matching 7 bases. V was pared by 7 bases and J by 10 bases, with 12 bases of the junction left unmatched. CDR3 length: 14 amino acids. Per the germline V gene, CDR1 is SNHLY and CDR2 is FYNNEI. CDR3 loop: CASIREDRVGKLFF. The CDR3 nucleotides are TGTGCCAGCATTAGAGAAGACAGGGTTGGAAAACTGTTTTTT.

The rearrangement links TRBV19 to TRBJ2-2; 10 nucleotides align to TRBD2. The CDR3 consists of 16 residues. Germline CDR1 and CDR2: LNHDA and SQIVND (reference sequence). Unmatched junction bases numbered 9, after V lost 4 bases and J lost 7 bases. CDR3 residues: CASSSWLAGVHGELFF. CDR3 sequence (DNA): TGTGCCAGTAGTAGTTGGCTAGCGGGAGTTCACGGGGAGCTGTTTTTT.

The chain joins TRBV24-1 to TRBJ1-4; D call uncertain. There are 13 residues in the CDR3. Germline V gene sequence: CDR1 KGHDR, CDR2 SFDVKD. V was clipped by 9 bases and J by 5 bases, with 12 bases between them. The CDR3 loop reads CATQDMINEKLFF. The CDR3 DNA follows: TGTGCCACCCAAGACATGATAAATGAAAAACTGTTTTTT.

In DNA form, the CDR3 reads TGTGCCACCAGTGATTTGGGACAGCTTAACACCGGGGAGCTGTTTTTT. The encoded protein is CATSDLGQLNTGELFF. This chain joins TRBV24-1 and TRBJ2-2, with TRBD1 as a possible D gene (6 bases). In germline, CDR1 is KGHDR, CDR2 SFDVKD. There are 16 residues in the CDR3. With 0 bases removed from V and 2 bases from J, the gap between germline ends came to 9 bases.

The rearrangement links TRBV7-8 to TRBJ2-1; 9 bases line up with TRBD2. The CDR3 extends over 15 amino acids. CDR1 is SGHVS, CDR2 FQNEAQ, per germline. V gave up 1 base and J gave up 9 bases; unmatched junction bases: 7. The CDR3 sequence: CASSLGLAGTVEQFF. The CDR3, as DNA: TGTGCCAGCAGCTTAGGGCTAGCGGGAACAGTTGAGCAGTTCTTC.

The V call is TRBV12-5, the J call TRBJ2-7; 8 bases are shared with TRBD2. Germline CDR1 and CDR2: LGHNT and FRNRAP. Unmatched junction bases numbered 5, after V lost 7 bases and J lost 3 bases. This CDR3 region has 13 residues. The CDR3 coding sequence is TGTGCTAGTGCTCGGGGGGGCTACTACGAGCAGTACTTC. Its protein is CASARGGYYEQYF.